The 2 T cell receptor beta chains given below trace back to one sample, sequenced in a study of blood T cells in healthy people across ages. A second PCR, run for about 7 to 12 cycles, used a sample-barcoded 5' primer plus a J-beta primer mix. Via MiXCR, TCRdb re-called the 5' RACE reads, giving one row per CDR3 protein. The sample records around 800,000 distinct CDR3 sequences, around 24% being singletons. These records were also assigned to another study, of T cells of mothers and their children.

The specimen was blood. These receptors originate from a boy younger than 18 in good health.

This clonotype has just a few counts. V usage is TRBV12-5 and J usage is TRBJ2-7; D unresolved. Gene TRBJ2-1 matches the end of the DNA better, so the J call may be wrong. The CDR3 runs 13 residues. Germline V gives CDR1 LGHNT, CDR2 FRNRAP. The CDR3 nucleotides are TGTGCTAGTGGTTTGGGGGCCGCAACTCAGCAGTTCTTC. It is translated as CASGLGAATQQFF.

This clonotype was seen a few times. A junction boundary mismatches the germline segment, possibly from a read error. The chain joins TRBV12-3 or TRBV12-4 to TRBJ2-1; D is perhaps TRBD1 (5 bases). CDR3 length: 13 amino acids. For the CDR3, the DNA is TGTGCCAGCAGTTTAGACGGACAAGGGGAAAAGATCTTC. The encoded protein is CASSLDGQGEKIF.